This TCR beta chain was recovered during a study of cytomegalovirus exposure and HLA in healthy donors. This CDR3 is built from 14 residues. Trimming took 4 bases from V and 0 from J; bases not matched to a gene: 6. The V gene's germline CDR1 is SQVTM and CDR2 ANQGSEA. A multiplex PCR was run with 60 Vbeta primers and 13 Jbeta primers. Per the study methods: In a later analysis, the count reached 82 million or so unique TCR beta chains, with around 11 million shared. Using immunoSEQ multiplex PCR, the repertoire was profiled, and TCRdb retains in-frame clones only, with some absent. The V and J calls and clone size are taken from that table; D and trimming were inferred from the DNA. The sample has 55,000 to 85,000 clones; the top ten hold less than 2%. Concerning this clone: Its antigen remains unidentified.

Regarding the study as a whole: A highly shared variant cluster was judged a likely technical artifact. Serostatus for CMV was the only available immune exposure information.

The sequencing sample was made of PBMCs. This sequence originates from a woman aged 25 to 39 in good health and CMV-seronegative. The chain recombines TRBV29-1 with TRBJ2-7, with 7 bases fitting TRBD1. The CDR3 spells CSVVAAGGSYEQYF. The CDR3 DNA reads TGCAGCGTTGTGGCGGCAGGGGGCTCCTACGAGCAGTACTTC.